This T cell receptor beta chain emerged from a study of tumor-infiltrating lymphocytes in primary liver carcinoma. Unsorted bulk tissue of about 19-31 mg yielded co-extracted RNA and DNA. Remarks on this clonotype: The CDR3 does not end in the conserved phenylalanine or tryptophan, so this is likely a read error.

Using a constant-region primer together with ProtoScript II reverse transcriptase, TCR beta cDNA was made from about 490 ng of total RNA. It was through three nested multiplex PCR rounds of slightly modified ARM-PCR that TCR beta libraries arose. Both of the initial two PCR rounds ran for approximately 10 cycles and employed TRBV1-TRBV30 forward primers alongside a C-beta reverse primer. TCRdb fed the multiplex PCR reads into MiXCR, producing one record per CDR3 protein. Here the sample spans roughly 49,000 distinct CDR3 sequences, 60% to 80% being singletons. The V end lost 7 bases, the J end lost 5 bases, and 18 bases lay between the germline ends. The CDR3 extends over 15 amino acids. CDR1 is SGHAT, CDR2 FQNNGV, per germline.

V and J are TRBV11-2 and TRBJ2-1; D remains ambiguous. The origin of this receptor is a man in his forties with primary liver carcinoma and hepatitis B virus infection. The sample was liver tumor tissue from sampling region 5. The subset was: tumor region T5, tumor centre. The CDR3 region is CASIFSRPLDNEQFL. DNA of the CDR3: TGTGCCAGCATCTTTAGCAGGCCACTCGACAATGAGCAGTTCTTA.